This note documents a single TCR beta chain sequence. This sample is part of a study of blood T cell repertoires in COVID-19. Study as a whole: The cDNA or gDNA used as material had been derived from T cells, B-cell-depleted T cells, or PBMCs.

Germline values: CDR1 LGHDT, CDR2 YNNKEL (reference sequence). V was trimmed by 0 bases and J by 0 bases, leaving 15 bases between them. The CDR3 sequence is 18 residues long. Sequenced by immunoSEQ multiplex PCR; TCRdb stores in-frame clones only, minus some. The data contain more than 100,000 clones, over 75% of them singletons. The rearrangement links TRBV3-1 (or the pseudogene TRBV3-2) to TRBJ1-3; the D is unclear. Sequencing used peripheral blood. The sequence came from a woman aged 70-85 years with acute or convalescent COVID-19. In DNA, the CDR3 is TGTGCCAGCAGCCAAGAAAACCCCCAACTAAGCTCTGGAAACACCATATATTTT. Amino acid sequence: CASSQENPQLSSGNTIYF.